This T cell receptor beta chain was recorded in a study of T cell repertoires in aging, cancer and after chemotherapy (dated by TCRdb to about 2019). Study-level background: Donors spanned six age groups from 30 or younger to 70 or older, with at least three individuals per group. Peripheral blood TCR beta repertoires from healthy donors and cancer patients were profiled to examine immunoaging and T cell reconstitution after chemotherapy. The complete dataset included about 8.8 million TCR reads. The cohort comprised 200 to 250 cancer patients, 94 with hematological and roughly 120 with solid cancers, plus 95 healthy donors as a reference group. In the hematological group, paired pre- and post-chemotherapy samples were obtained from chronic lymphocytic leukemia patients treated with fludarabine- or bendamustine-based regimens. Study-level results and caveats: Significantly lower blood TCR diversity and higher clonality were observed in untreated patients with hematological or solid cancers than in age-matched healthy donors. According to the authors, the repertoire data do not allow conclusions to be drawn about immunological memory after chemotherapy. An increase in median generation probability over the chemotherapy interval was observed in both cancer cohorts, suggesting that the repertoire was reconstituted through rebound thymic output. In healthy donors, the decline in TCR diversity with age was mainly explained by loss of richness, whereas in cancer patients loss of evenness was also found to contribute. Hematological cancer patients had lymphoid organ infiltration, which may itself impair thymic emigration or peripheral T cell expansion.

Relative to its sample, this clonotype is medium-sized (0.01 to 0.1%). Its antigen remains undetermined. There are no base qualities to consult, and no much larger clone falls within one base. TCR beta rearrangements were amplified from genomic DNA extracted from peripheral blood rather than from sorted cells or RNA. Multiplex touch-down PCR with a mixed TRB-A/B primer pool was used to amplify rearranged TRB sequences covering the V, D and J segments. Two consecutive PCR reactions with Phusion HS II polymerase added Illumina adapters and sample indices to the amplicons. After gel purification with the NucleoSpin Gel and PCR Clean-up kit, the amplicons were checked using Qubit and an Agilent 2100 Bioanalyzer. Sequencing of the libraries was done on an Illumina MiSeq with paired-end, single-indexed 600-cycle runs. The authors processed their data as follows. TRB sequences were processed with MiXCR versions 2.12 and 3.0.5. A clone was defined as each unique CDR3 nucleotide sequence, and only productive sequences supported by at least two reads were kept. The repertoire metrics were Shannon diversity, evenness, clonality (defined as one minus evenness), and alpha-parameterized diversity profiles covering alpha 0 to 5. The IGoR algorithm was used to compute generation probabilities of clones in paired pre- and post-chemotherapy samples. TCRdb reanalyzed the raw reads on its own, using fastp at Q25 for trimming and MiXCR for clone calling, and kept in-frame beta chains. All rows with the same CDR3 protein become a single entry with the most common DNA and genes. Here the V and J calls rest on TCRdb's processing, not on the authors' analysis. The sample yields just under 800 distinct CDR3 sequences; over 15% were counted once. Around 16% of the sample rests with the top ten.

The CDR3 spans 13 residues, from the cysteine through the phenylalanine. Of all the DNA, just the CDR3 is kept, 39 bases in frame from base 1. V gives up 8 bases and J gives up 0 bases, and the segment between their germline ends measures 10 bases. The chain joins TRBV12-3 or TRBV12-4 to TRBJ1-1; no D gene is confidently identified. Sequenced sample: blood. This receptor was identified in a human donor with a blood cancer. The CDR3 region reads CASAPALNTEAFF. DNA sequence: TGTGCCAGCGCCCCGGCTCTGAACACTGAAGCTTTCTTT.